The sequence of this TCR beta chain was determined in a study of control samples from healthy donors and cancer patients. TCRdb keeps only in-frame clones here, not all; method: immunoSEQ multiplex PCR. The table has roughly 150,000 clones, over 90% seen once; the top ten hold 2% to 2.5%. CDR1 MNHEY and CDR2 SMNVEV come from the germline V gene (reference sequence). The ends lost 6 bases at V and 2 bases at J; junction bases unmatched: 11. The CDR3 runs to 17 residues. This TCR came from a man in his fifties or sixties in good health. What was sequenced was blood. The chain links TRBV27 to TRBJ2-1; 9 bases align to TRBD2. CDR3 nucleotides: TGTGCCAGCAGCTCCTTTCGGGCGGGAGGGACCTACAATGAGCAGTTCTTC. It codes for CASSSFRAGGTYNEQFF.